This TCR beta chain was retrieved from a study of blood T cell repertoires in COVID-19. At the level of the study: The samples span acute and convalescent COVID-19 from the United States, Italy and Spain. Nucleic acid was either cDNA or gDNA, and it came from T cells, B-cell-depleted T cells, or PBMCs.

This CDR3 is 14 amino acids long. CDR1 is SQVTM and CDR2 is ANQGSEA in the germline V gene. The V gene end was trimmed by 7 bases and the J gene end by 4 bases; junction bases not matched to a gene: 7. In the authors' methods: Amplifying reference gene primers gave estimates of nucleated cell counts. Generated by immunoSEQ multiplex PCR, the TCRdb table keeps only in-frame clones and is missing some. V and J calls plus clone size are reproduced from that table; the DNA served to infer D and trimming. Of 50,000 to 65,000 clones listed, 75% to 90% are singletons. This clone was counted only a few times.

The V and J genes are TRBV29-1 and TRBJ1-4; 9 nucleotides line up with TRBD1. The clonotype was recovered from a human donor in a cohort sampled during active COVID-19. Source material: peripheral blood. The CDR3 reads CSGLGQGSNEKLFF. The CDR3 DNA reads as TGCAGCGGACTCGGACAGGGGAGTAATGAAAAACTGTTTTTT. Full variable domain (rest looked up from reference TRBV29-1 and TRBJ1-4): SAVISQKPSRDICQRGTSLTIQCQVDSQVTMMFWYRQQPGQSLTLIATANQGSEATYESGFVIDKFPISRPNLTFSTLTVSNMSPEDSSIYLCSGLGQGSNEKLFFGSGTQLSVL.